This paragraph covers one T cell receptor (beta chain) sequence. Per the authors' pipeline: Researchers report that nucleated cell counts were estimated from reference gene primer amplification. This table comes from immunoSEQ multiplex PCR, and its TCRdb copy is limited to in-frame clones, with some not included. The D gene and trimming were derived from the DNA, and the V and J assignments and clone size from that table. The sample yields 200,000 or so clones, approximately 90% seen once. This sample was included in a study of blood T cell repertoires in COVID-19. Study summary: Whether acute or convalescent, the COVID-19 samples came from the United States, Italy and Spain.

V was cut by 7 bases and J by 6 bases, with 12 bases left in between. The CDR3 extends over 12 amino acids. CDR1 LGHDT and CDR2 YNNKEL come from the germline V gene (reference sequence). The specimen was peripheral blood. The J gene is TRBJ1-2, the V gene TRBV3-1 (or the pseudogene TRBV3-2); no firm D call. This receptor was taken from a man aged 30-40 years with COVID-19, enrolled during active disease. The CDR3 DNA follows: TGTGCCAGCACCTACGGGTCAAATGGCTACACCTTC. Its protein is CASTYGSNGYTF.